Listed below are T cell receptor beta chains from one sample, sequenced in a study of beta chain features in type 1 diabetes. Generated by immunoSEQ multiplex PCR, the TCRdb table keeps only in-frame clones and is missing some. The sample shows some 150,000 clones, 9% to 10% of them seen only once. The sample consisted of central memory CD4+ T cells from blood. The source of these receptors is a woman in her 30s with type 1 diabetes. The CDR3 runs from the conserved cysteine through the conserved F or W. Fields, in order: D gene, J gene, clone size, V gene, CDR3 DNA, CDR3 protein. A D gene is named only where the DNA matches it firmly. Rows may omit the clone size; those that give it use once, few, many or a size class.

D gene: .
J gene: TRBJ2-7
clone size: .
V gene: TRBV4-1
CDR3 DNA: TGCGCCAGCATCGGGGTGTCCCAAGCCTACGAGCAGTACTTC
CDR3 protein: CASIGVSQAYEQYF

D gene: .
J gene: TRBJ2-6
clone size: .
V gene: TRBV5-1
CDR3 DNA: TGCGCCAGCAGCTTGACAGGAACCTCTGGGGCCAACGTCCTGACTTTC
CDR3 protein: CASSLTGTSGANVLTF

D gene: TRBD1
J gene: TRBJ1-2
clone size: few
V gene: TRBV5-1
CDR3 DNA: TGCGCCAGCAGACCTCAGGACGGGACAGGCTATGGCTACACCTTC
CDR3 protein: CASRPQDGTGYGYTF

D gene: TRBD1
J gene: TRBJ2-7
clone size: few
V gene: TRBV2
CDR3 DNA: TGTGCCAGCAGGACAGGGGAATACGAGCAGTACTTC
CDR3 protein: CASRTGEYEQYF

D gene: .
J gene: TRBJ1-1
clone size: few
V gene: TRBV10-3
CDR3 DNA: TGTGCCATCAGCAGAACTAGGACAGCAGCGAACACTGAAGCTTTCTTT
CDR3 protein: CAISRTRTAANTEAFF

D gene: .
J gene: TRBJ2-1
clone size: few
V gene: TRBV4-2
CDR3 DNA: TGTGCCAGCAGCCAAGACGTTCGGGACTTGGAGTTCTTC
CDR3 protein: CASSQDVRDLEFF

D gene: TRBD1
J gene: TRBJ1-1
clone size: .
V gene: TRBV28
CDR3 DNA: TGTGCCAGCAGTTGGACAGGGCTGAACACTGAAGCTTTCTTT
CDR3 protein: CASSWTGLNTEAFF

D gene: .
J gene: TRBJ2-7
clone size: .
V gene: TRBV6-1
CDR3 DNA: TGTGCCAGCATAAGGGACATCTCCTACGAGCAGTACTTC
CDR3 protein: CASIRDISYEQYF

D gene: .
J gene: TRBJ1-2
clone size: few
V gene: TRBV28
CDR3 DNA: TGTGCCAGCCTAACAGGGCAGGTCTATGGCTACACCTTC
CDR3 protein: CASLTGQVYGYTF

D gene: .
J gene: TRBJ1-1
clone size: .
V gene: TRBV7-9
CDR3 DNA: TGTGCCAGCAGCTTAGCGGGAGACACTGAAGCTTTCTTT
CDR3 protein: CASSLAGDTEAFF

D gene: .
J gene: TRBJ2-2
clone size: few
V gene: TRBV29-1
CDR3 DNA: TGCAGCGTTCGGTATAGCGGAGAAAGCACCGGGGAGCTGTTTTTT
CDR3 protein: CSVRYSGESTGELFF

D gene: .
J gene: TRBJ1-5
clone size: .
V gene: TRBV19
CDR3 DNA: TGTGCCAGTAGTTCTACAGCTAATCAGCCCCAGCATTTT
CDR3 protein: CASSSTANQPQHF

D gene: TRBD1
J gene: TRBJ1-2
clone size: few
V gene: TRBV19
CDR3 DNA: TGTGCCAGTAGTATTAAGGGACAGGGAGGCTATGGCTACACCTTC
CDR3 protein: CASSIKGQGGYGYTF

D gene: TRBD1
J gene: TRBJ1-4
clone size: few
V gene: TRBV15
CDR3 DNA: TGTGCCACCAGCAGTACACAGGGGTCTAATGAAAAACTGTTTTTT
CDR3 protein: CATSSTQGSNEKLFF

D gene: TRBD1
J gene: TRBJ2-5
clone size: few
V gene: TRBV4-3
CDR3 DNA: TGCGCCAGCAGCCACCCGGGACAGGGGCAAGAGACCCAGTACTTC
CDR3 protein: CASSHPGQGQETQYF

D gene: TRBD1
J gene: TRBJ2-1
clone size: few
V gene: TRBV10-3
CDR3 DNA: TGTGCCATCAGCGGACAGGGCCATGAGCAGTTCTTC
CDR3 protein: CAISGQGHEQFF

D gene: TRBD1
J gene: TRBJ2-5
clone size: .
V gene: TRBV7-7
CDR3 DNA: TGTGCTAGCAGCATTACAGGGGGGGAGACCCAGTACTTC
CDR3 protein: CASSITGGETQYF

D gene: TRBD2
J gene: TRBJ2-7
clone size: .
V gene: TRBV4-1
CDR3 DNA: TGCGCCAGCAGCCAAAGGACTAGCGGGAGTGATTTATACGAGCAGTACTTC
CDR3 protein: CASSQRTSGSDLYEQYF

D gene: TRBD1
J gene: TRBJ1-4
clone size: .
V gene: TRBV29-1
CDR3 DNA: TGCAGCGTGGACCCTGGACAGGGGGAGGAAAAACTGTTTTTT
CDR3 protein: CSVDPGQGEEKLFF

D gene: .
J gene: TRBJ2-1
clone size: .
V gene: TRBV10-3
CDR3 DNA: TGTGCCATCAGTGAATTTAGCGGAGGAGACAATGAGCAGTTCTTC
CDR3 protein: CAISEFSGGDNEQFF

D gene: TRBD2
J gene: TRBJ2-5
clone size: few
V gene: TRBV7-3
CDR3 DNA: TGTGCCAGCAGCTTACAACCCGCCGGGACTAACTTACAAGAGACCCAGTACTTC
CDR3 protein: CASSLQPAGTNLQETQYF

D gene: TRBD1
J gene: TRBJ2-7
clone size: few
V gene: TRBV5-1
CDR3 DNA: TGCGCCAGCAGCTCGGCAGGGGGCTCGGACGAGCAGTACTTC
CDR3 protein: CASSSAGGSDEQYF

D gene: TRBD2
J gene: TRBJ2-1
clone size: few
V gene: TRBV18
CDR3 DNA: TGTGCCAGCTCACCAACGACTAGCGGAGGAGACAATGAGCAGTTCTTC
CDR3 protein: CASSPTTSGGDNEQFF

D gene: TRBD1
J gene: TRBJ1-1
clone size: few
V gene: TRBV19
CDR3 DNA: TGTGCCAGTAGTACATCGATACAGGGGTCGAGGAACACTGAAGCTTTCTTT
CDR3 protein: CASSTSIQGSRNTEAFF

D gene: .
J gene: TRBJ2-3
clone size: .
V gene: TRBV29-1
CDR3 DNA: TGCAGCGTAGGCCATTTCGCGGGACTCAGAGGCGATACGCAGTATTTT
CDR3 protein: CSVGHFAGLRGDTQYF

D gene: TRBD2
J gene: TRBJ2-3
clone size: .
V gene: TRBV20-1
CDR3 DNA: TGCAGTGTACAGCGGGAGGAGAAGTATTTT
CDR3 protein: CSVQREEKYF

D gene: .
J gene: TRBJ1-5
clone size: .
V gene: TRBV7-2
CDR3 DNA: TGTGCCAGCAGCTTAGCGCAGACAGTTAGCAATCAGCCCCAGCATTTT
CDR3 protein: CASSLAQTVSNQPQHF

D gene: TRBD2
J gene: TRBJ2-7
clone size: few
V gene: TRBV30
CDR3 DNA: TGTGCCTGGAGGGGGACCGGGACTAGCTACGAGCAGTACTTC
CDR3 protein: CAWRGTGTSYEQYF

D gene: .
J gene: TRBJ2-7
clone size: many
V gene: TRBV30
CDR3 DNA: TGTGCCTGGACCAGGAAACAGGGTTCCACCTACGAGCAGTACTTC
CDR3 protein: CAWTRKQGSTYEQYF

D gene: TRBD1
J gene: TRBJ1-1
clone size: few
V gene: TRBV18
CDR3 DNA: TGTGCCAGCTCGCGGACAGGTCCCGAAACGGGGAACACTGAAGCTTTCTTT
CDR3 protein: CASSRTGPETGNTEAFF

D gene: .
J gene: TRBJ1-2
clone size: .
V gene: TRBV14
CDR3 DNA: TGTGCCAGCAGACCTACCGGGAAAGGAATATATGGTGGCTACACCTTC
CDR3 protein: CASRPTGKGIYGGYTF

D gene: TRBD1
J gene: TRBJ1-2
clone size: few
V gene: TRBV2
CDR3 DNA: TGTGCCAGCAGTGGACCGGGGACAGGGGCCAACTATGGCTACACCTTC
CDR3 protein: CASSGPGTGANYGYTF

D gene: TRBD1
J gene: TRBJ2-5
clone size: .
V gene: TRBV6-5
CDR3 DNA: TGTGCCAGCAGTGCCTGGGACAGCCAAGAGACCCAGTACTTC
CDR3 protein: CASSAWDSQETQYF

D gene: .
J gene: TRBJ2-1
clone size: many
V gene: TRBV19
CDR3 DNA: TGTGCCAGTAGTCCGCGCTCGGGTGAGCAGTTCTTC
CDR3 protein: CASSPRSGEQFF

D gene: TRBD2
J gene: TRBJ2-5
clone size: few
V gene: TRBV4-1
CDR3 DNA: TGCGCCAGCAGCCAAGTAGCGGGGTTCCAAGAGACCCAGTACTTC
CDR3 protein: CASSQVAGFQETQYF

D gene: .
J gene: TRBJ2-5
clone size: .
V gene: TRBV5-5
CDR3 DNA: TGTGCCAGCAGCTTGGCGGCCGTACGGGAAGAGACCCAGTACTTC
CDR3 protein: CASSLAAVREETQYF

D gene: TRBD1
J gene: TRBJ1-2
clone size: .
V gene: TRBV30
CDR3 DNA: TGTGCCTGGAGTGTACGGGCAGGGGGCGGAAGATATGGCTACACCTTC
CDR3 protein: CAWSVRAGGGRYGYTF

D gene: TRBD1
J gene: TRBJ1-2
clone size: .
V gene: TRBV19
CDR3 DNA: TGTGCCAGTAGTTCCAGCAGATCCCGGGACAGGTCTTACTACTATGGCTACACCTTC
CDR3 protein: CASSSSRSRDRSYYYGYTF

D gene: TRBD2
J gene: TRBJ2-7
clone size: .
V gene: TRBV10-3
CDR3 DNA: TGTGCCATCAGAGAACTAGCGGGAGGGCCCTACGAGCAGTACTTC
CDR3 protein: CAIRELAGGPYEQYF

D gene: .
J gene: TRBJ2-5
clone size: .
V gene: TRBV30
CDR3 DNA: TGTGCCTGGAGGATACAGGGTCGGAGGGAGACCCAGTACTTC
CDR3 protein: CAWRIQGRRETQYF

D gene: TRBD1
J gene: TRBJ2-3
clone size: .
V gene: TRBV5-1
CDR3 DNA: TGCGCCAGCAGCCCCAACCCCGGGACAGGGGGAGATACGCAGTATTTT
CDR3 protein: CASSPNPGTGGDTQYF

D gene: .
J gene: TRBJ1-5
clone size: .
V gene: TRBV4-1
CDR3 DNA: TGCGCCAGCAGCCATGTACTCCGTTATAGCAATCAGCCCCAGCATTTT
CDR3 protein: CASSHVLRYSNQPQHF

D gene: TRBD1
J gene: TRBJ1-5
clone size: .
V gene: TRBV19
CDR3 DNA: TGTGCCAGTAGGTCGGGACAGCCTCAGCCCCAGCATTTT
CDR3 protein: CASRSGQPQPQHF